This T cell receptor (beta chain) was observed in a study of beta chain features in type 1 diabetes. Sorted CD4+ subsets: naive, central memory, regulatory, stem cell-like memory (CD45RO/CCR7/CD25/CD127/CD95/CD27 panel). Sorted populations all had greater than 98% purity. Overall study results and limits: For patients, the naive, central memory and Treg TCRB repertoires appeared more alike than for healthy donors. Cells with high TCR expression could be over-represented when cDNA is sequenced. All four CD4+ subsets of Type 1 diabetes patients contained TCRB CDR3s that were moderately but significantly shorter.

Sequenced material consisted of expressed TCRB transcripts (all of the isolated RNA was reverse transcribed). TCRdb's copy holds only in-frame clones and misses some; the assay was immunoSEQ multiplex PCR. The profile covers 150,000 to 200,000 clones, with 6% to 9% appearing a single time and under 0.6% taken by the ten largest. Regarding this clone: The antigen is unknown.

With 7 bases clipped from V and 6 bases from J, the junction kept 5 bases outside the gene matches. In germline, CDR1 is SNHLY, CDR2 FYNNEI. This CDR3 region has 13 residues. The source material was central memory CD4+ T cells from blood. The TCR was taken from a man younger than 35 with type 1 diabetes. The V gene is TRBV2, the J gene TRBJ2-2, with 7 nucleotides matching TRBD1. The CDR3 loop reads CASTIGGPGELFF. The CDR3 nucleotides read TGTGCCAGCACTATAGGGGGCCCCGGGGAGCTGTTTTTT.